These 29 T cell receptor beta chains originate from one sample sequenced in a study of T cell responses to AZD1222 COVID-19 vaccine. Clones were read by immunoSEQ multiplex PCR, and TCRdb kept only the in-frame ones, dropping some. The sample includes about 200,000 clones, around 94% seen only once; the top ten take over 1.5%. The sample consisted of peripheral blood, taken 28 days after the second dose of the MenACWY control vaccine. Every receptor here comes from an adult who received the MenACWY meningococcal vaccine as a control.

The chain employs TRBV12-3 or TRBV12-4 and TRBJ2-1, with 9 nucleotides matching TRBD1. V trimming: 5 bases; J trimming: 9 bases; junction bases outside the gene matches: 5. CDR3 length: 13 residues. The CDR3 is CASSVGQGFEQFF. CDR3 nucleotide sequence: TGTGCCAGCAGTGTCGGACAGGGGTTTGAGCAGTTCTTC.

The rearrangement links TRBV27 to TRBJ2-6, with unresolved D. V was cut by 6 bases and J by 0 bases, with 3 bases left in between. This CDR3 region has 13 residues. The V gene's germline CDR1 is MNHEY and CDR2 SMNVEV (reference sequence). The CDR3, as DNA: TGTGCCAGCAGAAGCTCTGGGGCCAACGTCCTGACTTTC. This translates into CASRSSGANVLTF.

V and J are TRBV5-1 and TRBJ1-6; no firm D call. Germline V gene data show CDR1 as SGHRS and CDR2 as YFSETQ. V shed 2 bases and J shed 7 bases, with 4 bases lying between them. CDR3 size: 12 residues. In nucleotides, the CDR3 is TGCGCCAGCAGCTTAGGGAATTCACCCCTCCACTTT. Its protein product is CASSLGNSPLHF.

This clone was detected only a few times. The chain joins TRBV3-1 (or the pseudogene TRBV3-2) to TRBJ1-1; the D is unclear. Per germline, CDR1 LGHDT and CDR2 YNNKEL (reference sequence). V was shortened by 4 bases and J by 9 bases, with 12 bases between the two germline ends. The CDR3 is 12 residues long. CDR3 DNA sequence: TGTGCCAGCAGCCTTACAAGGGAAAAAGCTTTCTTT. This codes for CASSLTREKAFF.

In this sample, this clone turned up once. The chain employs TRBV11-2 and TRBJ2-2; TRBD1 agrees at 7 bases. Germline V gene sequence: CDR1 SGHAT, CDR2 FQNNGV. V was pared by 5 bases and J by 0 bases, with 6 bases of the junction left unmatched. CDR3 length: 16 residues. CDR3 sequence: CASSPNRGPNTGELFF. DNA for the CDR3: TGTGCCAGCAGCCCGAACAGGGGACCGAACACCGGGGAGCTGTTTTTT.

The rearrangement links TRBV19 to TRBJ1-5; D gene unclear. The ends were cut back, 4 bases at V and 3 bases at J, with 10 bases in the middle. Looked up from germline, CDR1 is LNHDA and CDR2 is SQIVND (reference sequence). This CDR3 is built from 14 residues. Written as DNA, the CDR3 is TGTGCCAGTAGTAACTTCGGGTCCAATCAGCCCCAGCATTTT. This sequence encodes CASSNFGSNQPQHF.

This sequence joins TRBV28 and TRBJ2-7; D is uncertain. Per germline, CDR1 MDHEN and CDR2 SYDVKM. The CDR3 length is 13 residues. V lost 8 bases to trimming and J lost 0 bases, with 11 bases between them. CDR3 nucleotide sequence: TGTGCCAGCTCCAGTCTCAGCTCCTACGAGCAGTACTTC. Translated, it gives CASSSLSSYEQYF.

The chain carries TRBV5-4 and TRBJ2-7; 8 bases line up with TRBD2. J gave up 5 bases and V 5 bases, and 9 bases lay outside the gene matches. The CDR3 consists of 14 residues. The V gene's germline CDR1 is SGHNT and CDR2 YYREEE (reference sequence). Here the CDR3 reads CASRPGTRQDEQYF. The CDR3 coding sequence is TGTGCCAGCAGGCCGGGGACTAGACAGGACGAGCAGTACTTC.

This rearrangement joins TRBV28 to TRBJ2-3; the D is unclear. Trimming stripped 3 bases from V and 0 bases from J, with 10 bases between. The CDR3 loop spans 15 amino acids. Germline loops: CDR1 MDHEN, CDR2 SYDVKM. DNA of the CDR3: TGTGCCAGCAGTTTTCGGGCCTCTAGCACAGATACGCAGTATTTT. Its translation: CASSFRASSTDTQYF. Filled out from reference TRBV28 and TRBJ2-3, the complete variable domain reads DVKVTQSSRYLVKRTGEKVFLECVQDMDHENMFWYRQDPGLGLRLIYFSYDVKMKEKGDIPEGYSVSREKKERFSLILESASTNQTSMYLCASSFRASSTDTQYFGPGTRLTVL.

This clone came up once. The chain's CDR3 is CASSLWAGEVFNEQFF. DNA of the CDR3: TGTGCCAGCAGCTTATGGGCAGGGGAGGTCTTCAATGAGCAGTTCTTC. This chain connects TRBV7-6 to TRBJ2-1; D possibly uses TRBD1 or TRBD2 (6 bases each). This CDR3 region has 16 residues. Germline V gene data show CDR1 as SGHVS and CDR2 as FNYEAQ. V lost 2 bases and J 6 bases, leaving 17 bases between the germline ends.

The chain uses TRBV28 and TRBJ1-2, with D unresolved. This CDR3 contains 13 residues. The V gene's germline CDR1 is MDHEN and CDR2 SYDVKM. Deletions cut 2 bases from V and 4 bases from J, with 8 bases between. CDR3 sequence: CASSLTSSYGYTF. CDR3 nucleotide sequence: TGTGCCAGCAGTTTAACCAGTAGCTATGGCTACACCTTC.

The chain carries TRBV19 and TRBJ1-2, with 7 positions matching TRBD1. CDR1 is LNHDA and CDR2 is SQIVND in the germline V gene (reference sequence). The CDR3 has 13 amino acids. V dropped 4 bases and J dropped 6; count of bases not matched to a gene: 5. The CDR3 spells CASSTKDRDGYTF. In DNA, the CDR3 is TGTGCCAGTAGTACAAAAGACAGGGATGGCTACACCTTC.

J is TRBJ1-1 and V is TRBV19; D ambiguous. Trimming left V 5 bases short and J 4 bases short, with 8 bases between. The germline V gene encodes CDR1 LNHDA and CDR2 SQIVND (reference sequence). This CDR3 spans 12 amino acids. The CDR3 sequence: CASSGSFTEAFF. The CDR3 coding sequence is TGTGCCAGTAGTGGTTCCTTCACTGAAGCTTTCTTT.

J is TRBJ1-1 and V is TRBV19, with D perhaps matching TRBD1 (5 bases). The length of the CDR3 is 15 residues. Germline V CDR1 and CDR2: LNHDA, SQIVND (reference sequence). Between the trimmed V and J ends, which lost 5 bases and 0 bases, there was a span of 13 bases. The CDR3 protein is CASSDRRGLNTEAFF. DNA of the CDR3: TGTGCCAGTAGTGACAGACGGGGCTTGAACACTGAAGCTTTCTTT.

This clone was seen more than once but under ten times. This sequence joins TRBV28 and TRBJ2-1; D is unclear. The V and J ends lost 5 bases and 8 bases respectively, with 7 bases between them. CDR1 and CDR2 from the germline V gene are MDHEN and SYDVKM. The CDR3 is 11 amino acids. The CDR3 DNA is TGTGCCAGCAGTCCCGGGCATGAGCAGTTCTTC. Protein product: CASSPGHEQFF.

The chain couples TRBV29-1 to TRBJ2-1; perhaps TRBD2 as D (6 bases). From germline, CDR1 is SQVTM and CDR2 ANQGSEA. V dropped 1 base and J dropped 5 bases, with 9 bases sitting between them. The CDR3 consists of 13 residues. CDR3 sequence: CSVEAAGNNEQFF. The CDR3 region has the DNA TGCAGCGTTGAAGCAGCGGGCAACAATGAGCAGTTCTTC.

In DNA, the CDR3 is TGTGCCAGCAGTTACGGTTCACCCCTCCACTTT. As protein: CASSYGSPLHF. The chain combines TRBV6-5 with TRBJ1-6; D gene unclear. This CDR3 has 11 amino acids. V lost 2 bases and J 9 bases, leaving 2 bases between the germline ends. The germline V gene encodes CDR1 MNHEY and CDR2 SVGAGI.

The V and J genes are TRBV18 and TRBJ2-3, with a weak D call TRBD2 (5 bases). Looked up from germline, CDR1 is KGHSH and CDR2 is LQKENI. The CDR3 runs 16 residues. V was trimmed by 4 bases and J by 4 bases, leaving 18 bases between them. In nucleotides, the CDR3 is TGTGCCAGCTCACTCTCGGACTCCCTATTACCAGATACGCAGTATTTT. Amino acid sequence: CASSLSDSLLPDTQYF.

The CDR3 here is CASSLRVTNEKLFF. The CDR3 DNA reads TGTGCCAGCAGTCTCAGGGTAACTAATGAAAAACTGTTTTTT. The chain is built from TRBV28 and TRBJ1-4, with D maybe TRBD1 (5 bases). Germline V CDR1 and CDR2: MDHEN, SYDVKM. Trimming pared 5 bases from V and 1 base from J, leaving 8 bases between. This CDR3 has 14 residues. The whole variable domain, filled in from reference TRBV28 and TRBJ1-4, reads DVKVTQSSRYLVKRTGEKVFLECVQDMDHENMFWYRQDPGLGLRLIYFSYDVKMKEKGDIPEGYSVSREKKERFSLILESASTNQTSMYLCASSLRVTNEKLFFGSGTQLSVL.

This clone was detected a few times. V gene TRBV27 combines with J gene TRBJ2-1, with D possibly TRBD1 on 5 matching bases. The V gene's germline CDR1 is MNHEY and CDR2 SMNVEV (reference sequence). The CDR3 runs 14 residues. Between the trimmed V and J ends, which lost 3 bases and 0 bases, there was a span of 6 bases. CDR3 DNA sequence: TGTGCCAGCAGTTTTAGGGGCTCCTACAATGAGCAGTTCTTC. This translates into CASSFRGSYNEQFF.

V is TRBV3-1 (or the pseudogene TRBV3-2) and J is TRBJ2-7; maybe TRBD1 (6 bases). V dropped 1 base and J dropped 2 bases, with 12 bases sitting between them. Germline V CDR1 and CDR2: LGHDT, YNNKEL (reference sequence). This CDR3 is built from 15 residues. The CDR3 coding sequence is TGTGCCAGCAGCCAAGGCAACAGGGTCACCTACGAGCAGTACTTC. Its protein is CASSQGNRVTYEQYF.

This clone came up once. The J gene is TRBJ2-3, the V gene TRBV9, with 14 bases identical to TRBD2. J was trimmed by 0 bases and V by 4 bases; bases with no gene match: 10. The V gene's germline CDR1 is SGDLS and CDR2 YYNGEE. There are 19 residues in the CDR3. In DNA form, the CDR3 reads TGTGCCAGCAGCTACAATCCCAGGACTAGCGGGGGGAGCACAGATACGCAGTATTTT. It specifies CASSYNPRTSGGSTDTQYF.

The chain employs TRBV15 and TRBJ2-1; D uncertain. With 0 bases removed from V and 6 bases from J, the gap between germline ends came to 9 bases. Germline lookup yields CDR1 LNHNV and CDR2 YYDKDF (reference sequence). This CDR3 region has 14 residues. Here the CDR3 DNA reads TGTGCCACCAGCAGAGATAAAGACTCCAATGAGCAGTTCTTC. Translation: CATSRDKDSNEQFF.

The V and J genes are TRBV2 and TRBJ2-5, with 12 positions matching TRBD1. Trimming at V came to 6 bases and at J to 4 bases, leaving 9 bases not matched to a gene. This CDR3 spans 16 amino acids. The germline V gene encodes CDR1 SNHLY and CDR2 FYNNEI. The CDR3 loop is CASRPGTGGRRETQYF. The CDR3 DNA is TGTGCCAGCAGACCAGGGACAGGGGGCCGAAGAGAGACCCAGTACTTC.

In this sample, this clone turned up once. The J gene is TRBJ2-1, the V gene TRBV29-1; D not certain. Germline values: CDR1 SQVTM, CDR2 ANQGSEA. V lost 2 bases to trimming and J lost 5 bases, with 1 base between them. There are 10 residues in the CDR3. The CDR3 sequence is CSVENNEQFF. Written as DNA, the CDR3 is TGCAGCGTTGAAAACAATGAGCAGTTCTTC.

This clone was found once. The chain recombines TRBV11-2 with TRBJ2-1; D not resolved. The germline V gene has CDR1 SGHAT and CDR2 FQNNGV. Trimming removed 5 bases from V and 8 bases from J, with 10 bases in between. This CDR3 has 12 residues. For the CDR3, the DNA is TGTGCCAGCAGCATCTCTCTCCATGAGCAGTTCTTC. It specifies CASSISLHEQFF. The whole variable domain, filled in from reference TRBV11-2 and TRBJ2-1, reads EAGVAQSPRYKIIEKRQSVAFWCNPISGHATLYWYQQILGQGPKLLIQFQNNGVVDDSQLPKDRFSAERLKGVDSTLKIQPAKLEDSAVYLCASSISLHEQFFGPGTRLTVL.

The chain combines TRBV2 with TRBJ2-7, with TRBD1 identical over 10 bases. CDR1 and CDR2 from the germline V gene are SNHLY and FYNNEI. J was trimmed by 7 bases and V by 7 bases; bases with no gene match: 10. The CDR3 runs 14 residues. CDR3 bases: TGTGCCAGCATTTCCAGGGGACAGGGGAAGGAGCAGTACTTC. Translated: CASISRGQGKEQYF.

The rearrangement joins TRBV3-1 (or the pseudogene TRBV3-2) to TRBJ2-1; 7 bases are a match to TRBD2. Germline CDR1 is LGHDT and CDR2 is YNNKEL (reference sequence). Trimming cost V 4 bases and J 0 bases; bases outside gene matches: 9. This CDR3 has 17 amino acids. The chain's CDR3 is CASSPRLGGSSYNEQFF. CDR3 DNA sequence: TGTGCCAGCAGCCCCCGGTTGGGCGGGAGCTCCTACAATGAGCAGTTCTTC.

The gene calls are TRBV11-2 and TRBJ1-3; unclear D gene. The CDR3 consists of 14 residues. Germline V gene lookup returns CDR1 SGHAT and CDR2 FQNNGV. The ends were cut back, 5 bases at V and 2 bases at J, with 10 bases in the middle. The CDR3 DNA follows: TGTGCCAGCAGCCCGACCGGTACTGGAAACACCATATATTTT. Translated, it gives CASSPTGTGNTIYF.